The sequence of this TCR beta chain was determined in a study of blood T cells in healthy people across ages. Germline V gene lookup returns CDR1 ENHRY and CDR2 SYGVKD. The V gene end was trimmed by 5 bases and the J gene end by 0 bases; junction bases not matched to a gene: 4. The CDR3 has 15 residues. This clonotype was seen more than once but under ten times. Its cognate antigen is unknown. Primers used in a second PCR of roughly 6 to 12 cycles were a sample-barcoded 5' primer and a J-beta primer mix. A template-switch adaptor containing 12 random nucleotides labeled each cDNA molecule. TCRdb used MiXCR to reprocess the 5' RACE reads, holding one entry per CDR3 protein. The sample holds about 1,400,000 distinct CDR3 sequences; approximately 59% are singletons and the top ten take under 8.5%. Broader study findings: Observed TCR beta diversity showed a strong correlation with the percentage of naive T cells as measured by flow cytometry.

The V and J genes are TRBV10-3 and TRBJ2-1, with 7 bases identical to TRBD2. The sample comprised blood. The TCR sequence derives from a man aged 18 to 29 in good health. The CDR3 DNA follows: TGTGCCATCAGTAGCGGGGCCTTCTCCTACAATGAGCAGTTCTTC. Amino acids: CAISSGAFSYNEQFF.